This is a list of T cell receptor beta chains from one sample in a study of blood T cell repertoires in COVID-19. The method was immunoSEQ multiplex PCR; TCRdb's version includes in-frame clones alone and lacks a portion of them. Of roughly 400,000 clones detected, about 89% appear once; the ten largest clones hold approximately 2.5%. The sequenced material came from peripheral blood. Receptor source: a woman aged 60-75 years with COVID-19, enrolled during active disease. The CDR3 runs from the conserved cysteine through the conserved F or W. D genes are given only for firm matches. Clone size is given for some rows only: seen once, a few or many times, or a class if the clone is expanded.

cdr3_aa cdr3_nt v_call d_call clone_size j_call
CASSPTTGGAQDTQYF TGTGCTAGCAGCCCAACTACCGGGGGGGCCCAAGATACGCAGTATTTT TRBV7-7 TRBD2 - TRBJ2-3
CASSNRGQANTGELFF TGTGCCAGCAGCAATCGGGGACAGGCGAACACCGGGGAGCTGTTTTTT TRBV9 TRBD1 - TRBJ2-2
CASSLRLQGGNQPQHF TGTGCCAGCAGTCTTCGTCTACAGGGCGGCAATCAGCCCCAGCATTTT TRBV7-8 - - TRBJ1-5
CASSLTGQWMSYTF TGTGCCAGCAGCCTCACGGGACAGTGGATGAGCTACACCTTC TRBV6-5 TRBD1 few TRBJ1-2
CASSIRGSGYEKLFF TGTGCCAGTAGTATTAGAGGGTCCGGGTATGAAAAACTGTTTTTT TRBV19 - few TRBJ1-4
CASSMTSGGPPSDTQYF TGTGCCAGTAGTATGACTAGCGGGGGTCCTCCATCAGATACGCAGTATTTT TRBV19 TRBD2 - TRBJ2-3
CASKQGNYGYTF TGTGCCAGCAAACAGGGGAACTATGGCTACACCTTC TRBV3-1/TRBV3-2 TRBD1 - TRBJ1-2
CASMENGGSYEQYF TGTGCCAGCATGGAGAACGGGGGCTCCTACGAGCAGTACTTC TRBV5-6 - few TRBJ2-7
CASSVRALGETQYF TGTGCCAGCAGCGTCAGGGCTCTCGGGGAGACCCAGTACTTC TRBV9 - - TRBJ2-5
CSVVVVSSYEQYF TGCAGCGTTGTTGTCGTTAGCTCCTACGAGCAGTACTTC TRBV29-1 - - TRBJ2-7
CASRPQTSSYEQYF TGTGCCAGCAGACCCCAGACAAGCTCCTACGAGCAGTACTTC TRBV6-5 - once TRBJ2-7
CASKPQGASGNTIYF TGTGCCAGTAAGCCACAGGGGGCCTCTGGAAACACCATATATTTT TRBV19 TRBD1 - TRBJ1-3
CASSSGQSNSNQPQHF TGTGCCAGCAGCTCGGGACAGAGCAATAGCAATCAGCCCCAGCATTTT TRBV7-8 TRBD1 - TRBJ1-5
CASTHRETGLYEQYF TGTGCCAGCACCCACCGAGAGACAGGGCTCTACGAGCAGTACTTC TRBV21-1 - - TRBJ2-7
CASSLVIYGTSGGDADTQYF TGTGCCAGCAGCTTAGTGATTTACGGGACTAGCGGGGGGGACGCAGATACGCAGTATTTT TRBV7-6 TRBD2 many TRBJ2-3
CASSNQGLANTGELFF TGTGCCAGCAGCAATCAGGGGTTAGCGAACACCGGGGAGCTGTTTTTT TRBV2 - - TRBJ2-2
CASSPDSAGNTIYF TGTGCCAGCAGCCCCGACAGCGCTGGAAACACCATATATTTT TRBV7-2 - - TRBJ1-3
CATSDRDSGGYTF TGTGCCACCAGTGACCGGGACAGCGGGGGCTACACCTTC TRBV24-1 TRBD1 - TRBJ1-2
CASRKGGVSQPQHF TGTGCCAGCAGGAAAGGGGGGGTGAGTCAGCCCCAGCATTTT TRBV28 - - TRBJ1-5
CASSRQSLNYGYTF TGTGCCAGTAGTAGACAGAGCCTTAACTATGGCTACACCTTC TRBV19 - - TRBJ1-2
CSVEVGTGSNYNEQFF TGCAGCGTTGAAGTGGGAACAGGATCAAATTACAATGAGCAGTTCTTC TRBV29-1 - - TRBJ2-1
CASSLSLTSGTDTQYF TGTGCCAGCAGCCTCAGCCTGACTAGCGGCACAGATACGCAGTATTTT TRBV13 TRBD2 - TRBJ2-3
CARRTGAGGYTF TGTGCCCGCCGGACAGGGGCAGGAGGCTACACCTTC TRBV30 TRBD1 - TRBJ1-2
CASSQHGRVGLAGARVGEQYF TGTGCCAGCAGCCAACATGGCCGCGTAGGACTAGCGGGGGCGCGAGTGGGTGAGCAGTACTTC TRBV3-1/TRBV3-2 TRBD2 - TRBJ2-7
CASHNDTGELFF TGTGCCAGCCACAACGACACCGGGGAGCTGTTTTTT TRBV11-3 - - TRBJ2-2
CASSQSRYQGYTF TGTGCCAGCAGCCAATCCAGGTATCAGGGCTACACCTTC TRBV16 - - TRBJ1-2
CASSPGGGTNYGYTF TGTGCCAGCAGTCCAGGGGGAGGAACTAACTATGGCTACACCTTC TRBV27 TRBD1 - TRBJ1-2
CASSQRQIATNEKLFF TGTGCCAGCAGCCAGAGGCAGATTGCAACTAATGAAAAACTGTTTTTT TRBV3-1/TRBV3-2 - - TRBJ1-4
CASTDWGGDGPDTQYF TGTGCCAGCACCGACTGGGGGGGTGATGGGCCAGATACGCAGTATTTT TRBV7-2 TRBD2 - TRBJ2-3
CASALTGNYGYTF TGTGCCAGCGCTTTGACAGGGAACTATGGCTACACCTTC TRBV6-5 TRBD1 once TRBJ1-2
CASSESVASSGGYYEQYF TGTGCCAGCAGTGAATCGGTTGCCAGCTCTGGAGGGTACTACGAGCAGTACTTC TRBV25-1 - once TRBJ2-7
CASSFWAAGANVLTF TGTGCCAGCAGCTTCTGGGCTGCGGGGGCCAACGTCCTGACTTTC TRBV7-2 - - TRBJ2-6
CASRDRSLNSPLHF TGTGCCAGCAGAGACAGAAGTCTAAATTCACCCCTCCACTTT TRBV2 - - TRBJ1-6
CATSPDRGPTEAFF TGTGCCACCAGTCCCGACAGGGGGCCCACTGAAGCTTTCTTT TRBV15 TRBD1 - TRBJ1-1
CSVTLDSAEAFF TGCAGCGTCACCCTGGACAGTGCTGAAGCTTTCTTT TRBV29-1 - - TRBJ1-1
CATSRGKGTGSYEQYF TGTGCCACCAGCAGAGGAAAGGGGACAGGATCCTACGAGCAGTACTTC TRBV15 TRBD1 - TRBJ2-7
CSASAGRGLTDTQYF TGCAGTGCTAGTGCGGGGCGGGGGCTTACAGATACGCAGTATTTT TRBV20-1 - - TRBJ2-3
CASSLRGRGDTEAFF TGTGCCAGCTCACTCAGGGGGCGCGGGGACACTGAAGCTTTCTTT TRBV18 TRBD1 few TRBJ1-1
CAISEDRMNTEAFF TGTGCCATCAGTGAGGACAGGATGAACACTGAAGCTTTCTTT TRBV10-3 - - TRBJ1-1
CASSQPGRTRAYEQYF TGCGCCAGCAGCCAACCAGGGCGGACTAGAGCCTACGAGCAGTACTTC TRBV4-1 TRBD2 - TRBJ2-7
CSPEAANYGYTF TGCAGCCCCGAGGCCGCTAACTATGGCTACACCTTC TRBV29-1 - once TRBJ1-2
CASSEVGLDQPQHF TGTGCCAGCAGTGAGGTGGGACTTGATCAGCCCCAGCATTTT TRBV6-1 - few TRBJ1-5
CASSKKGRERASMFF TGTGCCAGCAGCAAAAAAGGGAGGGAAAGGGCCAGTATGTTCTTC TRBV21-1 - - TRBJ2-1
CASSIARNQPQHF TGTGCCAGTAGTATAGCCAGAAATCAGCCCCAGCATTTT TRBV19 - - TRBJ1-5
CASSLGTGYEQYF TGCGCCAGCAGCCTCGGGACAGGTTACGAGCAGTACTTC TRBV5-1 TRBD1 - TRBJ2-7